This TCR beta chain was profiled in a study of blood T cell repertoires in COVID-19. Overall study context: COVID-19 samples collected from the United States, Italy and Spain covered acute and convalescent phases.

The CDR3 contains 13 residues. The germline gives CDR1 SNHLY, CDR2 FYNNEI. Trimming stripped 9 bases from V and 6 bases from J, with 17 bases between. Clones were read by immunoSEQ multiplex PCR, and TCRdb kept only the in-frame ones, dropping some. In the table there are approximately 120,000 clones, approximately 86% of which are singletons. Sequences were obtained from peripheral blood. The genes are TRBV2 and TRBJ1-2; D is perhaps TRBD1 (6 bases). This receptor was taken from a woman aged 50 to 60 who had recovered from COVID-19. CDR3 DNA: TGTGCCAGTGAGACGGACAGCTTGAATGGCTACACCTTC. Its protein is CASETDSLNGYTF.